This passage covers 21 T cell receptor beta chains from one sample sequenced in a study of CD4+ T cells in melanoma. The method was immunoSEQ multiplex PCR; TCRdb's version includes in-frame clones alone and lacks a portion of them. The data hold some 110,000 clones, with about 92% observed a single time. Sequencing input: peripheral blood. These receptors all stem from a human donor with melanoma.

The rearrangement links TRBV7-3 to TRBJ1-6; D not resolved. The CDR3 sequence is 12 residues long. Trimming left V 0 bases short and J 9 bases short, with 3 bases between. The germline gives CDR1 SGHTA, CDR2 FQGTGA. The DNA of the CDR3 is TGTGCCAGCAGCTTAACGGGTTCACCCCTCCACTTT. The encoded protein is CASSLTGSPLHF.

V is TRBV7-3 and J is TRBJ2-2, with 12 bases that match TRBD1. CDR1 SGHTA and CDR2 FQGTGA come from the germline V gene. V dropped 2 bases and J dropped 7; count of bases not matched to a gene: 8. The CDR3 length is 17 residues. This chain's CDR3 is CASSLPGQGALGGELFF. The CDR3, as DNA: TGTGCCAGCAGCTTACCGGGACAGGGGGCGCTTGGCGGGGAGCTGTTTTTT.

V gene TRBV19 combines with J gene TRBJ1-5, with 7 bases identical to TRBD1. The germline gives CDR1 LNHDA, CDR2 SQIVND (reference sequence). J gave up 5 bases and V 6 bases, and 16 bases lay outside the gene matches. The CDR3 runs 17 residues. The CDR3: CASRSGQAAGYHQPQHF. In nucleotides, the CDR3 is TGTGCCAGTAGATCAGGACAGGCCGCAGGTTATCATCAGCCCCAGCATTTT.

V gene TRBV19 combines with J gene TRBJ2-1, with TRBD2 as a possible D gene (6 bases). The V gene lost 0 bases and the J gene lost 4 bases, with 10 bases spanning the gap. Germline V gives CDR1 LNHDA, CDR2 SQIVND (reference sequence). CDR3 size: 15 residues. For the CDR3, the DNA is TGTGCCAGTAGTATAGAGGGGAGCGGGTACAATGAGCAGTTCTTC. It encodes CASSIEGSGYNEQFF.

The chain employs TRBV4-3 and TRBJ1-2; D is unresolved. The CDR3 spans 15 residues. The germline V gene encodes CDR1 LGHNA and CDR2 YSLEER. The V gene lost 1 base and the J gene lost 4 bases, with 13 bases spanning the gap. The DNA of the CDR3 is TGCGCCAGCAGCCAAGTATCGGGAAACGTCTATGGCTACACCTTC. Its protein is CASSQVSGNVYGYTF.

This chain joins TRBV9 and TRBJ2-2; TRBD2 matches 15 bases. The CDR3 runs to 19 residues. CDR1 and CDR2 from the germline V gene are SGDLS and YYNGEE. J was trimmed by 3 bases and V by 4 bases; bases with no gene match: 10. The CDR3 DNA reads TGTGCCAGCAGCCCTCCGGGACTAGCGGGGGGTTCATACACCGGGGAGCTGTTTTTT. Translating gives CASSPPGLAGGSYTGELFF.

The gene calls are TRBV15 and TRBJ1-1; no clear D gene. V was trimmed by 1 base and J by 2 bases, leaving 8 bases between them. The germline CDR1 and CDR2 sequences are LNHNV and YYDKDF (reference sequence). The CDR3 is 14 residues long. The CDR3 reads CATSRVAFNTEAFF. In DNA, the CDR3 is TGTGCCACCAGCAGAGTTGCGTTTAACACTGAAGCTTTCTTT.

This clone was detected only a few times. The rearrangement joins TRBV11-3 to TRBJ2-1; D remains ambiguous. CDR1 and CDR2 (germline): SGHNT, YENEEA. The CDR3 spans 13 residues. Trimming cost V 1 base and J 10 bases, with 11 bases left between them. The CDR3 loop is CASSLVRSSEQFF. The CDR3 region has the DNA TGTGCCAGCAGCTTAGTTCGTTCGTCCGAGCAGTTCTTC.

The CDR3 DNA is TGTGCCAGCAGCCAGCCAGGGGGATTGACAGAGACCCAGTACTTC. Amino acids: CASSQPGGLTETQYF. The chain uses TRBV4-2 and TRBJ2-5; 7 bases map to TRBD1. The CDR3 extends over 15 amino acids. Germline V gene sequence: CDR1 LGHNA, CDR2 YNFKEQ. Unmatched junction bases numbered 8, after V lost 3 bases and J lost 4 bases.

The chain has TRBV18 and TRBJ2-7, with D unresolved. In germline, CDR1 is KGHSH, CDR2 LQKENI. There are 14 residues in the CDR3. V shed 3 bases and J shed 6 bases, with 15 bases lying between them. The CDR3 region is CASSPWAEPGEQYF. Written as DNA, the CDR3 is TGTGCCAGCTCACCGTGGGCAGAACCTGGCGAGCAGTACTTC. The full variable domain, rest sourced from reference TRBV18 and TRBJ2-7, is NAGVMQNPRHLVRRRGQEARLRCSPMKGHSHVYWYRQLPEEGLKFMVYLQKENIIDESGMPKERFSAEFPKEGPSILRIQQVVRGDSAAYFCASSPWAEPGEQYFGPGTRLTVT.

The V call is TRBV10-3, the J call TRBJ2-7; TRBD2 matches at 8 bases. CDR3 length equals 14 residues. With 3 bases clipped from V and 3 bases from J, the junction kept 4 bases outside the gene matches. The V gene's germline CDR1 is ENHRY and CDR2 SYGVKD. CDR3 residues: CAISDGLADYEQYF. For the CDR3, the DNA is TGTGCCATCAGTGATGGACTAGCAGACTACGAGCAGTACTTC.

The chain uses TRBV5-1 and TRBJ2-7; TRBD1 agrees at 7 bases. The CDR3 sequence is 13 residues long. The V and J ends lost 4 bases and 5 bases, in that order; junction bases with no gene match: 6. CDR1 SGHRS and CDR2 YFSETQ come from the germline V gene. The CDR3, as DNA: TGCGCCAGCAGCGTCGACAGGGACCACGAGCAGTACTTC. Translating gives CASSVDRDHEQYF.

This clone was recorded once. This rearrangement joins TRBV6-5 to TRBJ2-5; 8 bases match TRBD1. V lost 6 bases to trimming and J lost 2 bases; unmatched junction nucleotides: 5. The CDR3 loop spans 14 amino acids. Germline V gives CDR1 MNHEY, CDR2 SVGAGI. The CDR3 DNA reads TGTGCCAGCAGGTGGAGACAGGGGCAAGAGACCCAGTACTTC. Translation: CASRWRQGQETQYF.

The chain recombines TRBV11-3 with TRBJ2-2, with 8 bases aligning to TRBD1. The CDR3 loop spans 14 amino acids. J lost 6 bases, V lost 5 bases, and 5 bases had no gene match. Germline assignment: CDR1 SGHNT and CDR2 YENEEA. Here the CDR3 DNA reads TGTGCCAGCAGCCCTCGGACAGGGCCCGGGGAGCTGTTTTTT. Protein product: CASSPRTGPGELFF.

The gene calls are TRBV5-4 and TRBJ1-1, with TRBD1 as a possible D gene (5 bases). The CDR3 totals 13 residues. Germline loops: CDR1 SGHNT, CDR2 YYREEE (reference sequence). With 3 bases removed from V and 3 bases from J, the gap between germline ends came to 9 bases. CDR3 residues: CASSSAGDTEAFF. CDR3 nucleotides: TGTGCCAGCAGCTCTGCGGGGGACACTGAAGCTTTCTTT. The full variable domain, completed using reference TRBV5-4 and TRBJ1-1, is ETGVTQSPTHLIKTRGQQVTLRCSSQSGHNTVSWYQQALGQGPQFIFQYYREEENGRGNFPPRFSGLQFPNYSSELNVNALELDDSALYLCASSSAGDTEAFFGQGTRLTVV.

The chain employs TRBV18 and TRBJ2-5; TRBD1 matches 9 bases. Trimming cost V 6 bases and J 5 bases; bases outside gene matches: 16. CDR3 size: 17 residues. Germline V gives CDR1 KGHSH, CDR2 LQKENI. CDR3 region: CASSSIRTGTGLETQYF. CDR3 nucleotide sequence: TGTGCCAGCTCCTCGATTCGGACCGGGACAGGGTTGGAGACCCAGTACTTC.

The genes are TRBV19 and TRBJ2-1, with no clear D. V dropped 3 bases and J dropped 7 bases, with 10 bases sitting between them. Germline CDR1 reads LNHDA; CDR2 reads SQIVND (reference sequence). The CDR3 consists of 13 residues. In nucleotides, the CDR3 is TGTGCCAGTAGTATGGGAAGTGTTAATGAGCAGTTCTTC. It encodes CASSMGSVNEQFF.

This chain joins TRBV29-1 and TRBJ1-2, with D hard to call. Germline loops: CDR1 SQVTM, CDR2 ANQGSEA. CDR3 length equals 12 residues. Trimming took 7 bases from V and 8 from J, leaving 17 bases between them. The CDR3 is CSARSGNRGYTF. DNA for the CDR3: TGCAGCGCTCGATCCGGGAATAGGGGCTACACCTTC.

J is TRBJ1-4 and V is TRBV9, with D tentatively TRBD1 (5 bases). Germline V gives CDR1 SGDLS, CDR2 YYNGEE. Deletions cut 4 bases from V and 4 bases from J, with 11 bases between. CDR3 length equals 14 residues. This CDR3 reads CASSTGRGNEKLFF. The CDR3 coding sequence is TGTGCCAGCAGCACCGGGAGGGGTAATGAAAAACTGTTTTTT.

The rearrangement uses TRBV6-4 and TRBJ2-1, with D unclear. CDR3 size: 13 residues. Germline assignment: CDR1 MRHNA and CDR2 SNTAGT. The V and J ends lost 3 bases and 9 bases respectively, with 12 bases between them. The CDR3 coding sequence is TGTGCCAGCAGTGAGGCGCCCTCCAGTGAGCAGTTCTTC. Encoded protein: CASSEAPSSEQFF.

J is TRBJ2-7 and V is TRBV7-2; D unresolved. The germline V gene encodes CDR1 SGHTA and CDR2 FQGNSA. The CDR3 has 16 residues. The ends were cut back, 1 base at V and 0 bases at J, with 13 bases in the middle. CDR3 in amino acids: CASSLVGSLSSYEQYF. The CDR3 nucleotides are TGTGCCAGCAGCTTAGTGGGGTCCCTTAGCTCCTACGAGCAGTACTTC. The variable domain in full, completed from reference TRBV7-2 and TRBJ2-7, reads GAGVSQSPSNKVTEKGKDVELRCDPISGHTALYWYRQSLGQGLEFLIYFQGNSAPDKSGLPSDRFSAERTGGSVSTLTIQRTQQEDSAVYLCASSLVGSLSSYEQYFGPGTRLTVT.